The clone carrying this T cell receptor beta chain has at least ten counts. The data derive from a study of T cells in Graves' hyperthyroidism and ophthalmopathy. Germline V gene lookup returns CDR1 LNHNV and CDR2 YYDKDF (reference sequence). There are 14 residues in the CDR3. Trimming shortened V by 5 bases and J by 3 bases, and 13 bases separated the two germline ends. The source material, RNA transcripts, was used to amplify TCR beta CDR3 regions. HTBI primers were the set used in a first-round RT-PCR of the TCR CDR3. One entry per CDR3 protein results from TCRdb running MiXCR on the multiplex PCR reads. Of roughly 700,000 distinct CDR3 sequences in the sample, around 40% were seen once.

Specimen: blood. The J gene is TRBJ1-2, the V gene TRBV15; D gene unclear. This sequence was found in a woman in her forties with Graves' hyperthyroidism. The CDR3 DNA reads TGTGCCACCAGCTTCCAGCGGGTGGACTATGGCTACACCTTC. This sequence encodes CATSFQRVDYGYTF.